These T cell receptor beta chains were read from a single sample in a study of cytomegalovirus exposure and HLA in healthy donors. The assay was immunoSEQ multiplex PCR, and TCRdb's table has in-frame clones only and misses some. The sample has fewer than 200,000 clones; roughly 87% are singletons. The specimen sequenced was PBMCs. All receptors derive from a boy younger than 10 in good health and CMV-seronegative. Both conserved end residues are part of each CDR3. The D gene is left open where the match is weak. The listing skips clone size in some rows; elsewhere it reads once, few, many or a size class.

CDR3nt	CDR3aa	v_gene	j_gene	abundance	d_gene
TGTGCCAGCAGTTACGGGAGTCGCAGCACAGATACGCAGTATTTT	CASSYGSRSTDTQYF	TRBV6-5	TRBJ2-3	.	.
TGTGCCAGCAGCCCATCTTATAAGGGGGAGACCCAGTACTTC	CASSPSYKGETQYF	TRBV2	TRBJ2-5	.	.
TGTGCCAGTCTGCAGCGATATAGCAATCAGCCCCAGCATTTT	CASLQRYSNQPQHF	TRBV28	TRBJ1-5	.	.
TGTGCCTGGAGTGTTCTAGCGGGGCGGGGCTCAGATACGCAGTATTTT	CAWSVLAGRGSDTQYF	TRBV30	TRBJ2-3	.	TRBD2
TGTGCCTGGAGTGACCTAGCGGGGGGGCCGTATGAGCAGTTCTTC	CAWSDLAGGPYEQFF	TRBV30	TRBJ2-1	.	TRBD2
TGTGCCTGGAGTGTTTCCGGGTCGGGGGAAAAACTGTTTTTT	CAWSVSGSGEKLFF	TRBV30	TRBJ1-4	once	.
TGCGCCAGCAGCGCCGGGACAGAGGCGTACGAGCAGTACTTC	CASSAGTEAYEQYF	TRBV10-1	TRBJ2-7	few	TRBD1
TGTGCCAGCAGCACCGGGACTAGTAATGGTGAGCAGTTCTTC	CASSTGTSNGEQFF	TRBV7-9	TRBJ2-1	.	TRBD2
TGTGCCAGCAAGACAGGGAATAACTATGGCTACACCTTC	CASKTGNNYGYTF	TRBV6-1	TRBJ1-2	.	TRBD1
TGTGCCAGCAGCCAGATTCCCCCCGGGACCGGGAGCTCCTACGAGCAGTACTTC	CASSQIPPGTGSSYEQYF	TRBV14	TRBJ2-7	.	.
TGTGCCAGCAGCGATCAGCGGGGCACAGATACGCAGTATTTT	CASSDQRGTDTQYF	TRBV14	TRBJ2-3	.	.
TGTGCCAGCAGCTTGGGACATGGAGGAGATGAAGCTTTCTTT	CASSLGHGGDEAFF	TRBV7-9	TRBJ1-1	few	.
TGTGCCAGCAGTGGGTCAGGGGGGAGCTATAATTCACCCCTCCACTTT	CASSGSGGSYNSPLHF	TRBV28	TRBJ1-6	.	TRBD1
TGTGCCAGCAGCTTCGGACTAGCGGGGACCGAGCAGTACTTC	CASSFGLAGTEQYF	TRBV13	TRBJ2-7	once	TRBD2
TGTGCCACCAGAAATGGCCCAATAAGCAATCAGCCCCAGCATTTT	CATRNGPISNQPQHF	TRBV15	TRBJ1-5	.	.
TGCGCCAGCAGTGAGGCTCGGACAGCCTACGAGCAGTACTTC	CASSEARTAYEQYF	TRBV10-2	TRBJ2-7	.	.
TGTGCCAGCGCTCTGCCGGGGGGCGGAACCGGGGAGCTGTTTTTT	CASALPGGGTGELFF	TRBV7-6	TRBJ2-2	.	.
TGTGCCTGGGACCTATCGGCGGGGGGGACTGGCTACACCTTC	CAWDLSAGGTGYTF	TRBV30	TRBJ1-2	.	.
TGTGCCAGCAGTAGATTAACTAGCGGGGGGCCCGGCTACGAGCAGTACTTC	CASSRLTSGGPGYEQYF	TRBV2	TRBJ2-7	once	TRBD2
TGCGCCAGCAGCCAAGACAGGGGGCCGTCGACTTTCTTT	CASSQDRGPSTFF	TRBV4-1	TRBJ1-1	few	TRBD1
TGCGCCAGCAGCTTGTGGACTAGCGGGAGCACCTACGAGCAGTACTTC	CASSLWTSGSTYEQYF	TRBV5-1	TRBJ2-7	.	TRBD2
TGTGCCACCAGCGACAGGGCGTTCTACGAGCAGTACTTC	CATSDRAFYEQYF	TRBV15	TRBJ2-7	.	TRBD1
TGTTCCAGCACCATGGGCGGACAGGGTGATGAAAAACTGTTTTTT	CSSTMGGQGDEKLFF	TRBV7-9	TRBJ1-4	.	TRBD1
TGTGCCAGCAGTCGGAGGGACAGCAACACTGAAGCTTTCTTT	CASSRRDSNTEAFF	TRBV27	TRBJ1-1	.	TRBD1
TGTGCCTGGAGGGCCCAAGAGACCCAGTACTTC	CAWRAQETQYF	TRBV30	TRBJ2-5	.	.
TGTGCCAGTAGTATCTCCCACACCGGGGAGCTGTTTTTT	CASSISHTGELFF	TRBV19	TRBJ2-2	.	.
TGTGCCAGCAGCACGGACAGGGGGCACATCTCTAGCACAGATACGCAGTATTTT	CASSTDRGHISSTDTQYF	TRBV27	TRBJ2-3	.	TRBD1
TGTGCCTGGAGTCAACCGGACAGGCTATTGGACGAGCAGTACTTC	CAWSQPDRLLDEQYF	TRBV30	TRBJ2-7	.	TRBD1